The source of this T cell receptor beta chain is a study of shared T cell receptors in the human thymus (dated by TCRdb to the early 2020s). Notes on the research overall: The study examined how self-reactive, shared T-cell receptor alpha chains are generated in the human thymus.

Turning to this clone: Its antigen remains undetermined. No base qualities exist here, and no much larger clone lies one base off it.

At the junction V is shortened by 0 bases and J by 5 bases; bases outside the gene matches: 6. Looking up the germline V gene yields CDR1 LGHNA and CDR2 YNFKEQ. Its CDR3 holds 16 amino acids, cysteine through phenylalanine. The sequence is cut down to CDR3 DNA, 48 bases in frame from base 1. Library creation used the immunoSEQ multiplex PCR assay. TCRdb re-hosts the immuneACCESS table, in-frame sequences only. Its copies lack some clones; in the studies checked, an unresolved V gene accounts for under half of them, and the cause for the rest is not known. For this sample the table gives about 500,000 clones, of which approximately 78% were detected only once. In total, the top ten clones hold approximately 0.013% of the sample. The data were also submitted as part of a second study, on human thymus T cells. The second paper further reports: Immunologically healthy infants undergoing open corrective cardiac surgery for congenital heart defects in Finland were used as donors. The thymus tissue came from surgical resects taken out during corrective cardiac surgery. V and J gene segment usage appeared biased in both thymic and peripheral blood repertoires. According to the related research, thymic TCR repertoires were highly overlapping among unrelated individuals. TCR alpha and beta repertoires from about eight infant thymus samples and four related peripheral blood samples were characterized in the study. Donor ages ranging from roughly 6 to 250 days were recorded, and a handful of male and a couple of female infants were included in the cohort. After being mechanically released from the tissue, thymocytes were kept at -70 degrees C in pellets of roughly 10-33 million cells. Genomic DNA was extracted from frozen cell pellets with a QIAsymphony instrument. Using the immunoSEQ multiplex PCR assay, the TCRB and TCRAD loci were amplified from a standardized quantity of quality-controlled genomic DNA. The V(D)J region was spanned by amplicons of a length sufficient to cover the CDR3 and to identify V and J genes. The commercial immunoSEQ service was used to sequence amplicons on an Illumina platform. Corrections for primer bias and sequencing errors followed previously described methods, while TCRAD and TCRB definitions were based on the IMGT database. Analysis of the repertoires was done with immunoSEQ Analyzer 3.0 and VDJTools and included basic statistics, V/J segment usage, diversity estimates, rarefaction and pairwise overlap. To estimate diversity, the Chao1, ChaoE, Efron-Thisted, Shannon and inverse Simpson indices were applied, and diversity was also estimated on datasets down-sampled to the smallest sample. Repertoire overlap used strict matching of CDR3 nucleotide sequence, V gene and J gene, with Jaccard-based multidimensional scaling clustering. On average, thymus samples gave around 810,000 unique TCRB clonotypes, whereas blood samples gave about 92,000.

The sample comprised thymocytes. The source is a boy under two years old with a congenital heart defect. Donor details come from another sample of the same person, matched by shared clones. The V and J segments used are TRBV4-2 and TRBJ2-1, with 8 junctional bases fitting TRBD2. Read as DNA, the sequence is TGTGCCAGCAGCCAAGATCGGGAGGGAGTAAACAATGAGCAGTTCTTC. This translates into CASSQDREGVNNEQFF.